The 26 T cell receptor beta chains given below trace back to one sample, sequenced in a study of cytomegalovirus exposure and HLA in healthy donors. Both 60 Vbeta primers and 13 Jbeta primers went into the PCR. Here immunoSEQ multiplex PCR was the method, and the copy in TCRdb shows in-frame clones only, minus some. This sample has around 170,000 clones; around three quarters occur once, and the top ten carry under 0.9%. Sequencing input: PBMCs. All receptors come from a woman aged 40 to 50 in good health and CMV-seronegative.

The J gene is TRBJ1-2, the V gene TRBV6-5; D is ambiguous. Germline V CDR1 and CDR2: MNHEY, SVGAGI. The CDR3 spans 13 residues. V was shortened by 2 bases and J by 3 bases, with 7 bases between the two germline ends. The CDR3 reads CASSYDKYYGYTF. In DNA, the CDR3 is TGTGCCAGCAGTTACGACAAGTACTATGGCTACACCTTC.

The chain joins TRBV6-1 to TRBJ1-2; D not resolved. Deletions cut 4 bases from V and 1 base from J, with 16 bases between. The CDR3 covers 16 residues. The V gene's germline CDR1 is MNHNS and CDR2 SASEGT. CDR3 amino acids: CASSAHLVAFNYGYTF. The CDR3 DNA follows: TGTGCCAGCAGTGCCCACCTTGTAGCATTTAACTATGGCTACACCTTC.

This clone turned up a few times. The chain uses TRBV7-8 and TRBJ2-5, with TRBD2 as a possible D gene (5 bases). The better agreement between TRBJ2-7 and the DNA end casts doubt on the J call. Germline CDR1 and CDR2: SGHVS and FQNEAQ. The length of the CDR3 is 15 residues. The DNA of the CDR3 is TGTGCCAGCAGCTTAACTAGAGGCGGCACCTACGAGCAGTACTTC. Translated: CASSLTRGGTYEQYF.

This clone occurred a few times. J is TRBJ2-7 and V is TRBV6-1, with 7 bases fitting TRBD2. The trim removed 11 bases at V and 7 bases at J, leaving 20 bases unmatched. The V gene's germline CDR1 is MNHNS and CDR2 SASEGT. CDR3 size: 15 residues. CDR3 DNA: TGTGCCGGGGGGGAACGGGGAGGCCCCCCGGGGGAGCAGTACTTC. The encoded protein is CAGGERGGPPGEQYF.

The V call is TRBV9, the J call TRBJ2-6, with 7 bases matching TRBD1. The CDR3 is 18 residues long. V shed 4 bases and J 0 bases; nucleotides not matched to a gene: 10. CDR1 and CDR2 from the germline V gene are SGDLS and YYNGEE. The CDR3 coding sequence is TGTGCCAGCAGCACTAGACAGGGTCCCAACTCTGGGGCCAACGTCCTGACTTTC. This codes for CASSTRQGPNSGANVLTF. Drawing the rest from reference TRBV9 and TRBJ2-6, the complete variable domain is DSGVTQTPKHLITATGQRVTLRCSPRSGDLSVYWYQQSLDQGLQFLIQYYNGEERAKGNILERFSAQQFPDLHSELNLSSLELGDSALYFCASSTRQGPNSGANVLTFGAGSRLTVL.

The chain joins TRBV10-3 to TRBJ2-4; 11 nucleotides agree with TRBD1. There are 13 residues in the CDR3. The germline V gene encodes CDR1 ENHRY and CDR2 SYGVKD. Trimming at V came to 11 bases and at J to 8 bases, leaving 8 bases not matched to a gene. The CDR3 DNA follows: TGTGCCTCACCCGGGACAGGGGGACACATTCAGTACTTC. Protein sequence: CASPGTGGHIQYF.

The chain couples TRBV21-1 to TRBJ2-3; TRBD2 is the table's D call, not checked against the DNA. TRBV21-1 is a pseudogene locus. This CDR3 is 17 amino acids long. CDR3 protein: CASSKVIGRTGTDTQYF. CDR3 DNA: TGTGCCAGCAGCAAAGTCATAGGACGGACTGGCACAGATACGCAGTATTTT.

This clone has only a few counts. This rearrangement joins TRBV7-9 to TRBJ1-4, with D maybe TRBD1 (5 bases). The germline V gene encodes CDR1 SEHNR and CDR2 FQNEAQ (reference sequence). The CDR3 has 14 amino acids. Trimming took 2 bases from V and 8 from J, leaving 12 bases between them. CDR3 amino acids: CASSLLGPAEKLFF. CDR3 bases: TGTGCCAGCAGCTTATTGGGGCCGGCGGAAAAACTGTTTTTT. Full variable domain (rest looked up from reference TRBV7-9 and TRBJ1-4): DTGVSQNPRHKITKRGQNVTFRCDPISEHNRLYWYRQTLGQGPEFLTYFQNEAQLEKSRLLSDRFSAERPKGSFSTLEIQRTEQGDSAMYLCASSLLGPAEKLFFGSGTQLSVL.

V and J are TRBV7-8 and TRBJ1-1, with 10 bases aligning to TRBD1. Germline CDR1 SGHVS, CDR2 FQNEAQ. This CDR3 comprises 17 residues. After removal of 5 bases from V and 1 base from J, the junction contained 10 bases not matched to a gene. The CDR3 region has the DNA TGTGCCAGCAGCCCCATGACAGGGGGCGTCGGGAACACTGAAGCTTTCTTT. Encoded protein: CASSPMTGGVGNTEAFF.

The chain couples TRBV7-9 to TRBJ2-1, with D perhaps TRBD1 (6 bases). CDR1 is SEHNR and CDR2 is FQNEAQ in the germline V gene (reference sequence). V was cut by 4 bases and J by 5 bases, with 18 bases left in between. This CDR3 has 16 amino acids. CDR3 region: CASSSYGTLTNNEQFF. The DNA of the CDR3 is TGTGCCAGCAGCTCATACGGGACACTAACTAACAATGAGCAGTTCTTC.

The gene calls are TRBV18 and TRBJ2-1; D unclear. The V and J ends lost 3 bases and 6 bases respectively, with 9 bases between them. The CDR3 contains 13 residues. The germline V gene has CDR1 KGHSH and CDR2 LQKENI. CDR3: CASSPDEANEQFF. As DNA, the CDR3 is TGTGCCAGCTCACCCGATGAGGCCAATGAGCAGTTCTTC.

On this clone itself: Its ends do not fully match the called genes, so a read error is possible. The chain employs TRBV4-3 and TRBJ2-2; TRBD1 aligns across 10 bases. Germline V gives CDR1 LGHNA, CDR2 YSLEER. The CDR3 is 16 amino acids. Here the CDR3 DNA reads TGCGCCGGCAGCCACCGGGACAGGGGAGTCACCGGGGAGCTGTTTTTT. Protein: CAGSHRDRGVTGELFF.

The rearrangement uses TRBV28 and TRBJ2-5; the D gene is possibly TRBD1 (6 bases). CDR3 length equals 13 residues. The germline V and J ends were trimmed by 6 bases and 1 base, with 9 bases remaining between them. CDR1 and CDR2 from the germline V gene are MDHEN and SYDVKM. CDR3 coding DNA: TGTGCCAGCAGACTACAGGGCCAAGAGACCCAGTACTTC. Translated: CASRLQGQETQYF.

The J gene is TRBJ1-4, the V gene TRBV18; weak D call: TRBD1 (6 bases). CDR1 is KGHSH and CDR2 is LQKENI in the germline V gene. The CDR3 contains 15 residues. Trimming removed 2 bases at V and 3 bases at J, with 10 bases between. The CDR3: CASSPNGQPNEKLFF. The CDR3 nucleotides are TGTGCCAGCTCACCAAATGGACAGCCTAATGAAAAACTGTTTTTT.

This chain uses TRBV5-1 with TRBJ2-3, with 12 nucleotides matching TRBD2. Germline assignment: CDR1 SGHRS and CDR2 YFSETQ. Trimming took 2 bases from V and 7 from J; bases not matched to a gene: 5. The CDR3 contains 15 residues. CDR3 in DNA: TGCGCCAGCAGCTTCCAGACTAGCGGGAGAAATACGCAGTATTTT. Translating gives CASSFQTSGRNTQYF.

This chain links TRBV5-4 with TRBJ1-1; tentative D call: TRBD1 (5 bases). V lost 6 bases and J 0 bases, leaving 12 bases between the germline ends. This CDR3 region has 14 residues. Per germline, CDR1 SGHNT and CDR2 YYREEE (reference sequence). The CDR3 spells CASTAARVNTEAFF. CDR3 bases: TGTGCCAGCACCGCCGCCAGGGTGAACACTGAAGCTTTCTTT.

The chain's CDR3 is CASSFDRGYNEQFF. The CDR3 coding sequence is TGTGCCAGCAGCTTCGACAGGGGCTACAATGAGCAGTTCTTC. The genes are TRBV7-9 and TRBJ2-1; 8 positions agree with TRBD1. V was pared by 3 bases and J by 3 bases, with 1 base of the junction left unmatched. This CDR3 spans 14 amino acids. Germline loops: CDR1 SEHNR, CDR2 FQNEAQ (reference sequence).

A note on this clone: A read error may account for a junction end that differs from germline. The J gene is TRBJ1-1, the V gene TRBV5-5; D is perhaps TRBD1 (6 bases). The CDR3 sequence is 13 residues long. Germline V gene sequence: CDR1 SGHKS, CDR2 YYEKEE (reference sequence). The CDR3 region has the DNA TGTGCCAGCAGCTGGGGGTTCCAACAGGGAACTGTCTTT. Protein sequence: CASSWGFQQGTVF.

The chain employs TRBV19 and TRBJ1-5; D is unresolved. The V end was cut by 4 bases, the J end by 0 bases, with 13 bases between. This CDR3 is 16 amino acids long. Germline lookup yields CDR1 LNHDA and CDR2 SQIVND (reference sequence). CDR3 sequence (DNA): TGTGCCAGTAGTAAAACCCCGGTCAATAGCAATCAGCCCCAGCATTTT. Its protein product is CASSKTPVNSNQPQHF.

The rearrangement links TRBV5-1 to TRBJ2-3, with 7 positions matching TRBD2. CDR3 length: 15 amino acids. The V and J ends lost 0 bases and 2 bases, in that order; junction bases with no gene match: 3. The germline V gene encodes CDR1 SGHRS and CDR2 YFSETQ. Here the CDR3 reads CASSLGGGNTDTQYF. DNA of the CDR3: TGCGCCAGCAGCTTGGGGGGGGGAAACACAGATACGCAGTATTTT.

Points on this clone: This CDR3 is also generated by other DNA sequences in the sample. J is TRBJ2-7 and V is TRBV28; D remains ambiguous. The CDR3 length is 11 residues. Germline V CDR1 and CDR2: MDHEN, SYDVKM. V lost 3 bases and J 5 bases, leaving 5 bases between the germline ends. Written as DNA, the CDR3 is TGTGCCAGCAGTTTTGAGAACGAGCAGTACTTC. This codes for CASSFENEQYF.

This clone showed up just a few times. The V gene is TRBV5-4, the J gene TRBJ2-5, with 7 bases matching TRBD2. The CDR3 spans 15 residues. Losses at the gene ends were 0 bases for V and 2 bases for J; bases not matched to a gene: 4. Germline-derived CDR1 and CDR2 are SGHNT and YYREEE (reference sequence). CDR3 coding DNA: TGTGCCAGCAGCTTGGGGACTAGAGAACAAGAGACCCAGTACTTC. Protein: CASSLGTREQETQYF.

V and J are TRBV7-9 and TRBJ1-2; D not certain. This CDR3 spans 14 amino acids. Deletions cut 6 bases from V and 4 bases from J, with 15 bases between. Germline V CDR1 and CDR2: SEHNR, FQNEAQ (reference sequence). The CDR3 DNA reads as TGTGCCAGCAGTTCGGACGGCGGGTCCTATGGCTACACCTTC. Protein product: CASSSDGGSYGYTF.

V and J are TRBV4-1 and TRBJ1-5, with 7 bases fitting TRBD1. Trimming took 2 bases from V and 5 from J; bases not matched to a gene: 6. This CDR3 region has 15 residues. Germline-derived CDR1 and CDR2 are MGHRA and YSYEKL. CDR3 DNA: TGCGCCAGCAGCCAACCGGGACAGAGAGATCAGCCCCAGCATTTT. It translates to CASSQPGQRDQPQHF.

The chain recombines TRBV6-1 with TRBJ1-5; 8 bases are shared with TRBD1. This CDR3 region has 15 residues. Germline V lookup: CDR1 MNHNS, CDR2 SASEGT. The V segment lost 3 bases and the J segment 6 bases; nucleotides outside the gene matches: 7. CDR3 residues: CASSENQGAVQPQHF. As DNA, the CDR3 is TGTGCCAGCAGTGAGAACCAGGGGGCGGTTCAGCCCCAGCATTTT.

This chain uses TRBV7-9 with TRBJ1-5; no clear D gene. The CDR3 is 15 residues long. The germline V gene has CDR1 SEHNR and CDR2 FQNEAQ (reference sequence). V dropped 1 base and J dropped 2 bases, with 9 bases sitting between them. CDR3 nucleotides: TGTGCCAGCAGCTTAGATCTGGGCGGCAATCAGCCCCAGCATTTT. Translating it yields CASSLDLGGNQPQHF.